The rows below give T cell receptor beta chains drawn from one sample of a study of blood T cell repertoires in COVID-19. The method was immunoSEQ multiplex PCR; TCRdb's version includes in-frame clones alone and lacks a portion of them. The sample holds 200,000 to 250,000 clones; roughly four fifths are singletons and the top ten take about 8.3%. The material sequenced was peripheral blood. All receptors come from a woman older than 75 with COVID-19, enrolled during active disease. The CDR3 runs from the conserved cysteine through the conserved F or W. D genes are given only for firm matches. The listing skips clone size in some rows; elsewhere it reads once, few, many or a size class.

TRBJ2-1	TRBD2	-	TRBV18	TGTGCCAGCTCACCGGTTCCGGGACTAAAGTTAAATGAGCAGTTCTTC	CASSPVPGLKLNEQFF
TRBJ1-1	-	-	TRBV2	TGTGCCAGCAGTGAGGAGACAGGTAACACTGAAGCTTTCTTT	CASSEETGNTEAFF
TRBJ2-3	TRBD2	-	TRBV3-1/TRBV3-2	TGTGCCAGCGGGCTCGGCGGGGGGGGCACAGATACGCAGTATTTT	CASGLGGGGTDTQYF
TRBJ1-2	TRBD1	-	TRBV3-1/TRBV3-2	TGTGCCAGCAGCCAAGAGGACAGGGGTCGCGGCTACACCTTC	CASSQEDRGRGYTF
TRBJ1-3	-	-	TRBV28	TGTGCCAGCAGTGGTGACACTTACCACTCTGGAAACACCATATATTTT	CASSGDTYHSGNTIYF
TRBJ1-5	-	once	TRBV21-1	TGTGCCAGCAGTTGCAGGGAGGGCAATCAGCCCCAGCATTTT	CASSCREGNQPQHF
TRBJ2-1	-	-	TRBV28	TGTGCCAGCAGTTGGGACGTGCCCGGGAGAGAGCAGTTCTTC	CASSWDVPGREQFF
TRBJ2-7	TRBD2	once	TRBV27	TGTGCCAGCAGTTTAAGTAGCGGGGGTTCCTACGAGCAGTACTTC	CASSLSSGGSYEQYF
TRBJ2-5	TRBD2	-	TRBV7-7	TGTGCTAGCAGCAGGGGAGCGGGAGTTGGGGAGACCCAGTACTTC	CASSRGAGVGETQYF
TRBJ1-4	-	-	TRBV19	TGTGCCAGTTCCCCGGTAACGACTAATGAAAAACTGTTTTTT	CASSPVTTNEKLFF
TRBJ2-3	-	-	TRBV6-5	TGTGCCAGCGGCGGGACAGATACGCAGTATTTT	CASGGTDTQYF
TRBJ2-1	-	-	TRBV28	TGTGCCCTCTACCCCGTCTTGCGGCACAATGAGCAGTTCTTC	CALYPVLRHNEQFF
TRBJ2-1	-	-	TRBV9	TGTGCCAGCAGCGTAGCTATGAATGAGCAGTTCTTC	CASSVAMNEQFF
TRBJ1-1	TRBD1	-	TRBV5-4	TGTGCCAGCAGCGCCGGGACAGGGGGCCGGGGGGCTTTCTTT	CASSAGTGGRGAFF
TRBJ1-5	-	-	TRBV19	TGTGCCAGTAGTGACCCAGTCCAGGGGACCCCGAGGGGTAATCAGCCCCAGCATTTT	CASSDPVQGTPRGNQPQHF
TRBJ1-2	-	-	TRBV7-8	TGTGCCAGCAGCTTAGCGCGGGAGTATGGCTACACCTTC	CASSLAREYGYTF
TRBJ1-1	TRBD1	once	TRBV9	TGTGCCAGCAGCGTAGCTAGCCAGGGGGACACTGAAGCTTTCTTT	CASSVASQGDTEAFF
TRBJ1-2	-	-	TRBV27	TGTGCCAGCAGTCCCCCTCGATCGGGGGGGTGGGGTGGCTACACCTTC	CASSPPRSGGWGGYTF
TRBJ2-3	-	-	TRBV24-1	TGTGCCACATCCGAGGCAGATACGCAGTATTTT	CATSEADTQYF
TRBJ1-5	-	-	TRBV5-6	TGTGCCAGCAGCTTGTCAGGGCTTTTAAGCAATCAGCCCCAGCATTTT	CASSLSGLLSNQPQHF
TRBJ1-1	-	-	TRBV5-1	TGCGCCAGCATGGAAGGACCCGGGCGGGGCACTGAAGCTTTCTTT	CASMEGPGRGTEAFF
TRBJ2-2	TRBD2	-	TRBV5-5	TGTGCCAGCAGCTTGGGGACTAGCGGGAGCGGCGGGGAGCTGTTTTTT	CASSLGTSGSGGELFF
TRBJ1-2	-	-	TRBV4-1	TGCGCCAGCAGCCAAGAGGGCAGGGCACCGCATGGCTACACCTTC	CASSQEGRAPHGYTF
TRBJ2-3	-	-	TRBV5-1	TGCGCCAGCAGCCAGGACTCAATCCCCCCCACAGATACGCAGTATTTT	CASSQDSIPPTDTQYF
TRBJ1-1	TRBD1	-	TRBV18	TGTGCCAGCTCACCGGACAGGGGCCAAACCGAAGCTTTCTTT	CASSPDRGQTEAFF
TRBJ1-1	-	-	TRBV5-1	TGCGCCAGCAGCTCTAACACTGAAGCTTTCTTT	CASSSNTEAFF
TRBJ1-3	TRBD1	-	TRBV5-1	TGCGCCAGCAGCTTGGCCACAGGGGCCGGAAACACCATATATTTT	CASSLATGAGNTIYF
TRBJ2-5	TRBD2	-	TRBV3-1/TRBV3-2	TGTGCCAGCAGCCCCCGGGCTAGCGGTACGAGAGGGGAGACCCAGTACTTC	CASSPRASGTRGETQYF
TRBJ2-2	TRBD2	-	TRBV5-1	TGCGCCAGCAGCTTGAGCGGGAGCAACACCGGGGAGCTGTTTTTT	CASSLSGSNTGELFF
TRBJ1-2	TRBD1	-	TRBV28	TGTGCCAGCAGTTTACTACCAGGGGGCACGGGAGGCTACACCTTC	CASSLLPGGTGGYTF
TRBJ1-2	-	-	TRBV19	TGTGCCAGTAGTACCACTACCACCAGGGGTTGGGGTGGCTACACCTTC	CASSTTTTRGWGGYTF
TRBJ2-1	TRBD1	-	TRBV6-6	TGTGCCAGCAAAGAGGGGGCAAGATACAATGAGCAGTTCTTC	CASKEGARYNEQFF
TRBJ1-5	TRBD1	-	TRBV19	TGTGCCAGCAGTGGGACAGGGCTAAATCAGCCCCAGCATTTT	CASSGTGLNQPQHF
TRBJ1-1	TRBD1	few	TRBV5-1	TGCGCCAGCAGCCCCGGACAGGGGGCAAGGAACACTGAAGCTTTCTTT	CASSPGQGARNTEAFF
TRBJ1-2	TRBD1	-	TRBV4-1	TGCGCCAGCAGCCAAACCCAGGGGGCGGACTATGGCTACACCTTC	CASSQTQGADYGYTF
TRBJ2-5	TRBD2	-	TRBV2	TGTGCCAGCAGTGGTTTACTAGCGGAAGAGACCCAGTACTTC	CASSGLLAEETQYF
TRBJ1-2	-	-	TRBV18	TGTGCCAGCTCAACTAACGGCCAGAGCAGTAATGGCTACACCTTC	CASSTNGQSSNGYTF
TRBJ1-4	-	-	TRBV29-1	TGCAGCGTCGAGAGGGGGACTAATGAAAAACTGTTTTTT	CSVERGTNEKLFF
TRBJ1-1	TRBD1	-	TRBV11-2	TGTGCCAGCAGCTTGGGGCGACAGGGCAAAGAAGCTTTCTTT	CASSLGRQGKEAFF
TRBJ1-2	-	once	TRBV6-5	TGTGCCAGCAGTTACTCCTACCGCGGGACCCTCTATGGCTACACCTTC	CASSYSYRGTLYGYTF
TRBJ2-7	TRBD2	-	TRBV28	TGTGCCAGCAAGGGCGGGGGGGCCATCAGGTCCTACGAGCAGTACTTC	CASKGGGAIRSYEQYF
TRBJ1-5	TRBD1	-	TRBV27	TGTGCCAGCAGTTACCCGGGGGGGACAGCGAATAGCAATCAGCCCCAGCATTTT	CASSYPGGTANSNQPQHF
TRBJ1-6	TRBD1	-	TRBV9	TGTGCCAGCCAGGGGGCAGGGGTGATAAATTCACCCCTCCACTTT	CASQGAGVINSPLHF
TRBJ1-6	-	-	TRBV6-5	TGTGCCAGCACAGGCCAACCCAAACGATCACCCCTCCACTTT	CASTGQPKRSPLHF
TRBJ1-3	-	once	TRBV18	TGTGCGAACAGGGAGAGCTCTGGAAACACCATATATTTT	CANRESSGNTIYF
TRBJ2-1	TRBD1	-	TRBV7-2	TGTGCCAGCAGCTTAGGGACAGGGAACCACAATGAGCAGTTCTTC	CASSLGTGNHNEQFF
TRBJ2-3	-	-	TRBV6-2/TRBV6-3	TGTGCCAGCAGCCTTGGGGGGGGGCAGGCAGATACGCAGTATTTT	CASSLGGGQADTQYF
TRBJ1-1	TRBD1	-	TRBV12-3/TRBV12-4	TGTGCCAGCACCCGGACAGGGGATGTAGCTTTCTTT	CASTRTGDVAFF
TRBJ2-5	-	-	TRBV19	TGTGCCTCAAAACCCCCAGGCGACCAAGAGACCCAGTACTTC	CASKPPGDQETQYF
TRBJ1-1	-	-	TRBV6-5	TGTGCCAGCCTCCGGGGAATGGACACTGAAGCTTTCTTT	CASLRGMDTEAFF
TRBJ2-1	TRBD2	few	TRBV4-1	TGCGCCAGCAGCCGATCCACTTCCGGGACTAGCGGGACTTACAATGAGCAGTTCTTC	CASSRSTSGTSGTYNEQFF